The source of this TCR beta chain is a study of early T cells in non-severe SARS-CoV-2 infection. There are 18 residues in the CDR3. The germline gives CDR1 SGDLS, CDR2 YYNGEE. V was pared by 0 bases and J by 2 bases, with 20 bases between. Attachment of unique molecular identifiers to individual cDNA molecules was performed. A single record per CDR3 protein comes from TCRdb applying MiXCR to the 5' RACE reads. The sample consists of about 37,000 distinct CDR3 sequences, approximately 8.7% of them appearing once. The clonotype originates from an adult who was a healthcare worker with PCR-confirmed SARS-CoV-2 infection or an uninfected control (not recorded which). The V call is TRBV9, the J call TRBJ1-2; perhaps TRBD1 as D (5 bases). This sample comprised whole blood, obtained at baseline. CDR3 sequence: CASSVAVGRGGTNYGYTF. The CDR3 DNA is TGTGCCAGCAGCGTAGCCGTGGGGAGAGGAGGGACGAACTATGGCTACACCTTC.